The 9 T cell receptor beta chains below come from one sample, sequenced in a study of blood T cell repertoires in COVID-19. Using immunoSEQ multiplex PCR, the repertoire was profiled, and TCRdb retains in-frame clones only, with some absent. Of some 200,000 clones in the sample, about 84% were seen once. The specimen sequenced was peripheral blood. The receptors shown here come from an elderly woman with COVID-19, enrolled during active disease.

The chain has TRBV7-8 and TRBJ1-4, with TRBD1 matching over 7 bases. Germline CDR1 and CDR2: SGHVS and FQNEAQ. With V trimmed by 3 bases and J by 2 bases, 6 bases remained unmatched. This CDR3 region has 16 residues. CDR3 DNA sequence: TGTGCCAGCAGCTTGATGGGGACAGCTACTAATGAAAAACTGTTTTTT. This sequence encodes CASSLMGTATNEKLFF.

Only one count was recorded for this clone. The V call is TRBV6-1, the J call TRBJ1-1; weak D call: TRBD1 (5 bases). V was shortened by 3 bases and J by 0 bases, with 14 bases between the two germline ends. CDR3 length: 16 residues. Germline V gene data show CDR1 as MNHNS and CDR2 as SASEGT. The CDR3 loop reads CASSDLPPGMNTEAFF. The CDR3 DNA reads TGTGCCAGCAGTGACCTGCCGCCAGGGATGAACACTGAAGCTTTCTTT.

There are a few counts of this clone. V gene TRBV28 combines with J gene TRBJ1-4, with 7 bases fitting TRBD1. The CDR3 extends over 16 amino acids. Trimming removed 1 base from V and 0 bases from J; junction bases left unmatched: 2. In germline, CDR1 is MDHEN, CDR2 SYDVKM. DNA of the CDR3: TGTGCCAGCAGTTTATCGGGACAGTCAACTAATGAAAAACTGTTTTTT. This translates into CASSLSGQSTNEKLFF. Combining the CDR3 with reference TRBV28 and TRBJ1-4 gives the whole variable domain DVKVTQSSRYLVKRTGEKVFLECVQDMDHENMFWYRQDPGLGLRLIYFSYDVKMKEKGDIPEGYSVSREKKERFSLILESASTNQTSMYLCASSLSGQSTNEKLFFGSGTQLSVL.

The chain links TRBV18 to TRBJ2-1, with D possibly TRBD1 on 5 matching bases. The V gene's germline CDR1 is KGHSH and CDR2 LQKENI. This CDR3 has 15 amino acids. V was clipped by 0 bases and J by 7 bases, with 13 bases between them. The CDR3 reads CASSPPQQVMNEQFF. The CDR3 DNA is TGTGCCAGCTCACCACCGCAACAGGTTATGAATGAGCAGTTCTTC.

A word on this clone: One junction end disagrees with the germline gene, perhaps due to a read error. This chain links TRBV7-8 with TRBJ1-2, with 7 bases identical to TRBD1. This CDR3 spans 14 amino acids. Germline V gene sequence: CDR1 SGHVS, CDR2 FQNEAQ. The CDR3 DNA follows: TGTGCCAGCAGCTTAGCGGGGACAGCGTATGGCTACATCTTC. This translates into CASSLAGTAYGYIF.

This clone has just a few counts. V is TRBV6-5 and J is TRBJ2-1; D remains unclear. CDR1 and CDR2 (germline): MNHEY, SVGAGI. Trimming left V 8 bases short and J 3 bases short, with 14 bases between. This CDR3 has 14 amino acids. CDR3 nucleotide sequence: TGTGCCAGCTCGTACGTACCCGGCTACAATGAGCAGTTCTTC. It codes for CASSYVPGYNEQFF.

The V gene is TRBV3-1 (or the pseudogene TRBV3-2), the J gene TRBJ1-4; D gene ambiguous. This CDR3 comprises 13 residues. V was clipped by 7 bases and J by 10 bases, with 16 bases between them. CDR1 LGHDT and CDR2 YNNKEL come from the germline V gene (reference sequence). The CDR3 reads CASTRAPEGKLFF. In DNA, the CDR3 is TGTGCCAGCACCCGGGCACCCGAGGGAAAACTGTTTTTT.

CDR3 DNA: TGTGCCAGCAGCTCAGGGCCCGGGAATCAGCCCCAGCATTTT. Translating it yields CASSSGPGNQPQHF. This chain links TRBV5-8 with TRBJ1-5; weak D call: TRBD1 (5 bases). The ends were cut back, 3 bases at V and 4 bases at J, with 11 bases in the middle. Germline-derived CDR1 and CDR2 are SGHTS and YDEGEE. The CDR3 contains 14 residues.

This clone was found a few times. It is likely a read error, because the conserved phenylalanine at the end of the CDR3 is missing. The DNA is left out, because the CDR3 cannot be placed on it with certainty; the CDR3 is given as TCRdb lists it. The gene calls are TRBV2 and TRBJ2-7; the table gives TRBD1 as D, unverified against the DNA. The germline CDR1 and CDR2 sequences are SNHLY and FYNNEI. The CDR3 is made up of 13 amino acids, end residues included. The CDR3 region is CASSGGDDRGLKL.